This T cell receptor (beta chain) was identified during a study of post-analysis software for immune sequencing data (dated by TCRdb to the mid-2010s). Study-level background: Relapsing-remitting, secondary progressive and progressive-relapsing multiple sclerosis were recorded as disease courses, and subtype annotation was lacking for some patients. A subset of samples was prepared in parallel using single-end sample barcoding, then pooled and co-amplified after Illumina adapter ligation. Patient repertoires were compared against some twelve previously published healthy control repertoires from donors aged 6 to 25 years.

Results the study describes overall, beyond this receptor: Compared with controls, multiple sclerosis patients had significantly lower normalized Chao1 diversity, a finding suggesting substantial peripheral T-cell clonal expansion. Patients showed significantly higher frequencies than controls for a few TRBV segments, among them TRBV5-6, TRBV5-1 and TRBV20-1. Direct clustering with F measure revealed strong co-clustering of samples prepared in the same batch, which led to a batch-effect correction. The multiple sclerosis patient group was slightly younger than the control group.

The intended sense of this specimen's time point label: second blood draw from one MS patient after hematopoietic stem cell transplantation. To demonstrate the VDJtools post-analysis software, the study profiled TCR beta repertoires from the peripheral blood of about a dozen young patients with multiple sclerosis. Multiple sclerosis patients were children and adolescents aged roughly 6 to 16 years. This clonotype was seen a handful of times. Its antigen is currently not known. A much bigger clone sits one base away, suggesting this may be a read error. V gives up 8 bases and J gives up 1 base, and the segment between their germline ends measures 16 bases. Counted from cysteine to phenylalanine, this CDR3 has 15 amino acids. Only CDR3 DNA is held: 45 bases, read in frame from base 1. CDR1 and CDR2, looked up from the germline V gene, are SGHAT and FQNNGV. Libraries were constructed by PCR. The listed sequencing device is Illumina HiSeq 2500. Unique molecular identifiers were incorporated into TCR beta cDNA libraries to reduce PCR and sequencing biases. Every 1 to 10 million input T cells yielded approximately 500,000 cDNA molecules, meaning each molecule approximated one T cell. Patient libraries were prepared and sequenced with the same protocol used for the earlier healthy control dataset. Samples belonging to the same batch were prepared together, multiplexed and sequenced on a shared HiSeq lane. The paper's processing steps were these. Raw barcoded reads were processed with MIGEC, and single-read molecular identifier groups were discarded before consensus assembly and CDR3 extraction. Clonotype tables were post-analysed with VDJtools, normalizing diversity by down-sampling all datasets to the smallest sample size. In repertoire overlap clustering, CDR3 amino acid sequences, but not nucleotide sequences, were matched to correct batch-related cross-sample contamination. TCRdb's own reprocessing of the public reads used fastp at Q25 and MiXCR and kept productive beta chains. One record per CDR3 amino acid sequence lists the most common genes and DNA. TCRdb, not the original authors, processed these V and J calls. Within this sample are some 160,000 distinct CDR3 sequences, with roughly 40% of them counted one time only. The top ten clones comprise 28% of the sample.

This sequence was found in a girl aged 10 to 17 with multiple sclerosis. Donor details come from another sample of the same person, matched by shared clones. This chain is built from TRBV11-2 and TRBJ2-3; too little of a D gene remains to name it. Sequencing used blood, obtained after autologous hematopoietic stem cell transplantation. This receptor has the CDR3 CASRTVGGGTDTQYF. The nucleotide sequence reads TGTGCCAGCCGCACAGTGGGTGGGGGCACAGATACGCAGTATTTT.